These 5 T cell receptor beta chains were all obtained from the same sample, sequenced in a study of blood T cell repertoires in COVID-19. Some clones are missing from TCRdb's copy, which holds only in-frame ones; the method was immunoSEQ multiplex PCR. The table includes 150,000 or so clones, approximately 92% detected once. Sequenced sample: peripheral blood. The receptors originated from a man in his late teens or twenties with COVID-19, enrolled during active disease.

The CDR3 loop is CASSLRGQLPNTEAFF. The CDR3 nucleotides read TGTGCCAGCAGCTTGAGGGGGCAGCTCCCGAACACTGAAGCTTTCTTT. This chain connects TRBV5-4 to TRBJ1-1; 7 positions agree with TRBD1. The germline V gene has CDR1 SGHNT and CDR2 YYREEE (reference sequence). The CDR3 extends over 16 amino acids. Losses at the gene ends were 1 base for V and 1 base for J; bases not matched to a gene: 7.

V is TRBV4-2 and J is TRBJ2-2; 8 bases fit TRBD2. Germline CDR1 is LGHNA and CDR2 is YNFKEQ. Trimming cost V 2 bases and J 1 base; bases outside gene matches: 6. The CDR3 totals 17 residues. CDR3 region: CASSQSGAGGNTGELFF. In DNA form, the CDR3 reads TGTGCCAGCAGCCAAAGCGGGGCGGGAGGGAACACCGGGGAGCTGTTTTTT.

This clone has only one observation. The chain has TRBV4-3 and TRBJ2-3, with TRBD2 identical over 7 bases. Germline values: CDR1 LGHNA, CDR2 YSLEER. V dropped 1 base and J dropped 2; count of bases not matched to a gene: 9. The CDR3 contains 17 residues. This CDR3 reads CASSQAPRDYNTDTQYF. The CDR3 region has the DNA TGCGCCAGCAGCCAAGCCCCCCGGGACTACAACACAGATACGCAGTATTTT.

The J gene is TRBJ1-2, the V gene TRBV2; 12 bases are a match to TRBD1. The V gene's germline CDR1 is SNHLY and CDR2 FYNNEI. Germline trimming cut 7 bases from V and 8 bases from J; bases unmatched to any gene: 14. This CDR3 region has 16 residues. The CDR3 here is CASTRALGQGAFGYTF. The CDR3 nucleotides read TGTGCCAGCACCCGGGCCCTGGGACAGGGGGCTTTCGGCTACACCTTC.

The sample holds a few counts of this clone. The V call is TRBV7-2, the J call TRBJ1-2; a weak D match, TRBD1 (6 bases). Per the germline V gene, CDR1 is SGHTA and CDR2 is FQGNSA. The CDR3 has 15 amino acids. V lost 6 bases, J lost 4 bases, and 18 bases lay in between. The CDR3 nucleotides read TGTGCCAGCAGGAGAGTTCCGGGGGGCGCCTATGGCTACACCTTC. It yields the protein CASRRVPGGAYGYTF.